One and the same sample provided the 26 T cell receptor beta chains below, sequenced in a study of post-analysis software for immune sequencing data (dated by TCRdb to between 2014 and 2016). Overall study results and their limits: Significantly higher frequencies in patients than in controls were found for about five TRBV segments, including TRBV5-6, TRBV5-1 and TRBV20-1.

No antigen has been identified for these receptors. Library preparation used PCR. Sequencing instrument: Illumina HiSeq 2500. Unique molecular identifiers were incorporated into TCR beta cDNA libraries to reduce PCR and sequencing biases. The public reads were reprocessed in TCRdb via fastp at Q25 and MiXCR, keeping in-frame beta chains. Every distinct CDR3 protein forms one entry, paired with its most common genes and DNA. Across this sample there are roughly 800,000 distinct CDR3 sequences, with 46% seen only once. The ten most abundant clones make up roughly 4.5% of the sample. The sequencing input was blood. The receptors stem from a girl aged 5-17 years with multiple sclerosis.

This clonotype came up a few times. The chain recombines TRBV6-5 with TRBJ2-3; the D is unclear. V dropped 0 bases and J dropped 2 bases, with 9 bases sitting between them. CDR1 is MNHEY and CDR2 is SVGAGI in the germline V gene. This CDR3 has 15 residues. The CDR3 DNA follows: TGTGCCAGCAGTTACTCGGCTTCTCACACAGATACGCAGTATTTT. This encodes CASSYSASHTDTQYF.

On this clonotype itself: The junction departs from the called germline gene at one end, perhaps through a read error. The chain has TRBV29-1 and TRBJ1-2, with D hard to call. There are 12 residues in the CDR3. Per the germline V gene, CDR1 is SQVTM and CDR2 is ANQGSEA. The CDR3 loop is CSGEAGDTAPTF. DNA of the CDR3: TGCAGCGGTGAAGCAGGTGACACGGCACCCACCTTC. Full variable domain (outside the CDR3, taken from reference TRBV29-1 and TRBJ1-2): SAVISQKPSRDICQRGTSLTIQCQVDSQVTMMFWYRQQPGQSLTLIATANQGSEATYESGFVIDKFPISRPNLTFSTLTVSNMSPEDSSIYLCSGEAGDTAPTFGSGTRLTVV.

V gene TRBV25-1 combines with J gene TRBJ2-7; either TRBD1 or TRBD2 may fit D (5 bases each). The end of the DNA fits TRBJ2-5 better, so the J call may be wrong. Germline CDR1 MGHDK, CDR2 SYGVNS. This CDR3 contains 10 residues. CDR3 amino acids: CASGGGTQYF. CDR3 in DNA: TGTGCCAGCGGGGGTGGGACCCAGTACTTC.

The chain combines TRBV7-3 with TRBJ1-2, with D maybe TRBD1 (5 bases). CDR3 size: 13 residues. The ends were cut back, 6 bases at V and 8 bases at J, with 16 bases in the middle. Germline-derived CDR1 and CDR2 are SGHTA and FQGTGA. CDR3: CASSPTRDGGYTF. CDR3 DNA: TGTGCCAGCAGTCCAACCAGGGACGGCGGCTACACCTTC. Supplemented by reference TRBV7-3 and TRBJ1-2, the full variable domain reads GAGVSQTPSNKVTEKGKYVELRCDPISGHTALYWYRQSLGQGPEFLIYFQGTGAADDSGLPNDRFFAVRPEGSVSTLKIQRTERGDSAVYLCASSPTRDGGYTFGSGTRLTVV.

The DNA for the CDR3 is TGCAGTGCGCCCCTGGGGGGCCCGTACCACGAGCAGTACTTC. Encoded protein: CSAPLGGPYHEQYF. The J gene is TRBJ2-7, the V gene TRBV20-1; possibly TRBD1 or TRBD2 for D (6 bases each). Trimming shortened V by 6 bases and J by 5 bases, and 20 bases separated the two germline ends. The CDR3 extends over 14 amino acids. CDR1 is DFQATT and CDR2 is SNEGSKA in the germline V gene (reference sequence).

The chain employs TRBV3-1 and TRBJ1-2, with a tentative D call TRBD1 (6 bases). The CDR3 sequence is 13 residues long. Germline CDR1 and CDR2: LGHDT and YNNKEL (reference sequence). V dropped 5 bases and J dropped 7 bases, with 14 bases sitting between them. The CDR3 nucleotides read TGTGCCAGCAGCTACCTACAGGGCGGTGGCTACACCTTC. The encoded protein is CASSYLQGGGYTF.

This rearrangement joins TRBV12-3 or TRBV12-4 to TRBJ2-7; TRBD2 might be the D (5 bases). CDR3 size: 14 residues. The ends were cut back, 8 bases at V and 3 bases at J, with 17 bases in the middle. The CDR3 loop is CASSRSVAHYEQYF. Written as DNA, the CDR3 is TGTGCCAGCTCCCGGTCGGTAGCGCACTACGAGCAGTACTTC.

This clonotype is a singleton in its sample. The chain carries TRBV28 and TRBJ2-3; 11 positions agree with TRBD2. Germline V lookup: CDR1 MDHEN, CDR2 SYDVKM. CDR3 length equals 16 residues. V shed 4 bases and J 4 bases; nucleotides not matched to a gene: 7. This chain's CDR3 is CASSSNSGRVPDTQYF. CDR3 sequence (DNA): TGTGCCAGCAGTTCGAATAGCGGGAGGGTCCCAGATACGCAGTATTTT.

The CDR3 region has the DNA TGCGCCAGCAGCTGGAGCGGGAGTGGCACAGATACGCAGTATTTT. It is translated as CASSWSGSGTDTQYF. The chain recombines TRBV5-1 with TRBJ2-3; TRBD2 matches at 8 bases. The CDR3 spans 15 residues. Germline V gene lookup returns CDR1 SGHRS and CDR2 YFSETQ. The ends lost 3 bases at V and 1 base at J; junction bases unmatched: 4.

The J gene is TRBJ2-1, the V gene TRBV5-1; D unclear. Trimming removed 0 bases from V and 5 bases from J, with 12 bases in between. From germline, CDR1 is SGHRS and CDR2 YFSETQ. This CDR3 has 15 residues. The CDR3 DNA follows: TGCGCCAGCAGCTTGGCCACGCTAGTCGACAATGAGCAGTTCTTC. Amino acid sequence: CASSLATLVDNEQFF.

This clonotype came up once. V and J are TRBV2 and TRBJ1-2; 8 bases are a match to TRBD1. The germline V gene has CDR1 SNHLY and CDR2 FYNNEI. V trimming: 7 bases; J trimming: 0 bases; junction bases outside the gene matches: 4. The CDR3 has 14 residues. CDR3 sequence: CASTWTGSNYGYTF. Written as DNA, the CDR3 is TGTGCCAGCACCTGGACAGGGTCTAACTATGGCTACACCTTC.

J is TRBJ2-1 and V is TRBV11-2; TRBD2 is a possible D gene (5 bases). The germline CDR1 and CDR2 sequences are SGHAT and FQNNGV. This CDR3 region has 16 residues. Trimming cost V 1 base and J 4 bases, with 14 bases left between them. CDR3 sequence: CASSLGTSPGYNEQFF. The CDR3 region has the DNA TGTGCCAGCAGCTTAGGAACTAGTCCCGGTTACAATGAGCAGTTCTTC.

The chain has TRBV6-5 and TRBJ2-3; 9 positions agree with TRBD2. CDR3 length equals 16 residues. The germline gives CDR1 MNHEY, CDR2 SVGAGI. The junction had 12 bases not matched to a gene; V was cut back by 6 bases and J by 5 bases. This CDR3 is CASSPTPLAGLDTQYF. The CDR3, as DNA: TGTGCCAGCAGCCCGACCCCCCTAGCGGGGTTAGATACGCAGTATTTT.

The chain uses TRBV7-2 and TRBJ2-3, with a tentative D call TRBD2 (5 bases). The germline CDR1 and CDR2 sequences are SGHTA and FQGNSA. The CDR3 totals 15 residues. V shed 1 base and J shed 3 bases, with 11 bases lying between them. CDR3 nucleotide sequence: TGTGCCAGCAGCTTAGAAGCAAGAGGGACAGATACGCAGTATTTT. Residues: CASSLEARGTDTQYF. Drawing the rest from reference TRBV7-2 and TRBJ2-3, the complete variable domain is GAGVSQSPSNKVTEKGKDVELRCDPISGHTALYWYRQSLGQGLEFLIYFQGNSAPDKSGLPSDRFSAERTGGSVSTLTIQRTQQEDSAVYLCASSLEARGTDTQYFGPGTRLTVL.

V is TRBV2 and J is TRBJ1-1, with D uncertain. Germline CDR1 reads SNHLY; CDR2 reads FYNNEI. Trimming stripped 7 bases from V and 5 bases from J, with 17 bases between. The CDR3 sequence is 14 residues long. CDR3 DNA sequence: TGTGCCAGCAATAGGGTCGGGCCGGGGACTGAAGCTTTCTTT. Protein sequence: CASNRVGPGTEAFF.

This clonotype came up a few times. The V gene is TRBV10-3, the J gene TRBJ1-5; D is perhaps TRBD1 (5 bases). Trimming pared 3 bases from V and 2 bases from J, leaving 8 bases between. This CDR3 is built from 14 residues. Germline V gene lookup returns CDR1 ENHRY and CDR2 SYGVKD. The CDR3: CAISDAGGNQPQHF. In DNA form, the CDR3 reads TGTGCCATCAGTGATGCGGGGGGCAATCAGCCCCAGCATTTT.

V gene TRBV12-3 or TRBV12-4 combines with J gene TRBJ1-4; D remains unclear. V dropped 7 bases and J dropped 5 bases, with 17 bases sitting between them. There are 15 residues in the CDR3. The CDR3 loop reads CASKSSSAINEKLFF. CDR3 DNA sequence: TGTGCCAGCAAATCCTCGTCAGCGATAAATGAAAAACTGTTTTTT.

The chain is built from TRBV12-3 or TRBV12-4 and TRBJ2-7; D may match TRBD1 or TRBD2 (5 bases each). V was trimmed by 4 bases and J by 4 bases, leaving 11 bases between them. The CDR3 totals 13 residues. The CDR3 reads CASSSGAGYEQYF. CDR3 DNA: TGTGCCAGCAGTTCCGGGGCAGGGTACGAGCAGTACTTC.

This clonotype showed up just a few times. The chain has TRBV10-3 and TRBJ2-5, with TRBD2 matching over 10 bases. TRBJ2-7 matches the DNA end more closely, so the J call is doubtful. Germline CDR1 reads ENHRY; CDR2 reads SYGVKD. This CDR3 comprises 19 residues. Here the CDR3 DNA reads TGTGCCATCAGCCGGACAGAACGAGCGGGAGGGGGTGGAGGCTACGAGCAGTACTTC. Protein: CAISRTERAGGGGGYEQYF.

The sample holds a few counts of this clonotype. CDR3 sequence: CSARRGGVAGSYEQFF. DNA for the CDR3: TGCAGTGCTAGACGCGGCGGGGTAGCGGGCTCCTATGAGCAGTTCTTC. V usage is TRBV20-1 and J usage is TRBJ2-1; 7 positions match TRBD2. The CDR3 length is 16 residues. The germline CDR1 and CDR2 sequences are DFQATT and SNEGSKA (reference sequence). The trim removed 2 bases at V and 8 bases at J, leaving 15 bases unmatched.

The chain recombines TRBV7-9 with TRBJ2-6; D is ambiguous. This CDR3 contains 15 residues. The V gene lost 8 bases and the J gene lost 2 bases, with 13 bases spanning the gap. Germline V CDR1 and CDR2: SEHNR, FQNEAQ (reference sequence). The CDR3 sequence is CASPRPVPGANVLTF. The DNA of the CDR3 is TGTGCCAGCCCCCGGCCAGTTCCTGGGGCCAACGTCCTGACTTTC.

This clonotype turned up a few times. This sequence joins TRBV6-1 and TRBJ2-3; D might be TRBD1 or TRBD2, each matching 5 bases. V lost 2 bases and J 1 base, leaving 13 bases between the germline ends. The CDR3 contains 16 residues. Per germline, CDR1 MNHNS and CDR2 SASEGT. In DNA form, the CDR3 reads TGTGCCAGCAGTGAAAGAGGGGACCCTGGCACAGATACGCAGTATTTT. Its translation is CASSERGDPGTDTQYF.

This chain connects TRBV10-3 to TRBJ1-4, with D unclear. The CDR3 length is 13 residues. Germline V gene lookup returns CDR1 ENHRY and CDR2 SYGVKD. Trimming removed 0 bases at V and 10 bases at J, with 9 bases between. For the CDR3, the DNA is TGTGCCATCAGTGAGTCGGAGATGAGAAAACTGTTTTTT. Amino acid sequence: CAISESEMRKLFF.

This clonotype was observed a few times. This CDR3 is CASSLARFSYEQYF. CDR3 in DNA: TGTGCCAGCAGTTTAGCGCGGTTCTCCTACGAGCAGTACTTC. The chain has TRBV12-3 or TRBV12-4 and TRBJ2-7, with D unresolved. The V and J ends lost 0 bases and 0 bases respectively, with 6 bases between them. The CDR3 consists of 14 residues.

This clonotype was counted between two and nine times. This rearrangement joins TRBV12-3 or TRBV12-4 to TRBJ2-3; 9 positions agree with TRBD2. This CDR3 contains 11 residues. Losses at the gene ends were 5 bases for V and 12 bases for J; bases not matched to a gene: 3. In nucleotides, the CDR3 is TGTGCCAGCAGTCCGGGACTAGCTCAGTATTTT. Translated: CASSPGLAQYF.

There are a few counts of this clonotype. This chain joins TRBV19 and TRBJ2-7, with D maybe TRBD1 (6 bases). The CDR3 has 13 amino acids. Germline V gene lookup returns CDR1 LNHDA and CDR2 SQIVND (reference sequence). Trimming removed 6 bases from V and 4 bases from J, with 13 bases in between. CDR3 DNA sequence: TGTGCCAGTAGCGACAGGATGGATTACGAGCAGTACTTC. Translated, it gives CASSDRMDYEQYF.